This paragraph covers one TCR beta chain sequence. The data stem from a study of blood T cell repertoires in COVID-19. The CDR3 runs to 16 residues. Losses at the gene ends were 3 bases for V and 6 bases for J; bases not matched to a gene: 9. Germline V gene data show CDR1 as LNHDA and CDR2 as SQIVND (reference sequence). TCRdb keeps only in-frame clones here, not all; method: immunoSEQ multiplex PCR. Among fewer than 350,000 clones listed, around four fifths were seen once. This sequence originates from a woman in her forties or fifties with active or convalescent COVID-19. This chain connects TRBV19 to TRBJ2-1; 9 nucleotides line up with TRBD2. What was sequenced was peripheral blood. This chain's CDR3 is CASSIRAGGSLNEQFF. Here the CDR3 DNA reads TGTGCCAGTAGTATTAGAGCGGGAGGTAGCCTCAATGAGCAGTTCTTC.